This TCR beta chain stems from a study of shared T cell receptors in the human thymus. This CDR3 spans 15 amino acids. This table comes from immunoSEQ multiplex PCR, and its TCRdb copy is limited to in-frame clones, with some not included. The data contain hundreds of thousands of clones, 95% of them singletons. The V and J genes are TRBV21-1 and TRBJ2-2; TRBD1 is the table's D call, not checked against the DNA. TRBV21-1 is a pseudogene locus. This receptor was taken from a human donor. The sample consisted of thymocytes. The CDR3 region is CASSKFHREAGELFF. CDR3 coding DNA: TGTGCCAGCAGCAAATTTCACAGGGAAGCCGGGGAGCTGTTTTTT.